In this sample, the clone carrying this T cell receptor beta chain turned up a few times. The antigen remains undetermined. This entry belongs to a study of T-cell reconstitution after alpha-beta-depleted transplantation in children. Study-wide results and limits: Two months or so post-transplant, alpha-beta T cells reportedly derived from several hundred expanded graft clones. Recipient T cells and thymic progenitors that survived were the source of the high TCRbeta diversity seen at day 60 in some patients. Hyperexpanded clones declined; after one year, newly produced T cells mostly supplied diversity.

Unique molecular identifiers were used in preparing the TCRbeta library. One entry per CDR3 protein, called by TCRdb with MiXCR from the PCR reads. The sample shows approximately 190,000 distinct CDR3 sequences, 7.5% to 9.5% of them seen only once. V lost 2 bases and J 3 bases, leaving 11 bases between the germline ends. This CDR3 has 14 residues. Germline V gene data show CDR1 as SEHNR and CDR2 as FQNEAQ (reference sequence). The specimen comprised PBMCs, mostly from graft donor cells, sampled 360 days after TCRalphabeta/CD19-depleted stem cell transplant. The chain links TRBV7-9 to TRBJ2-7, with D perhaps TRBD2 (6 bases). The sequence was obtained from a male patient aged 2 to 10 who had a stem cell transplant for acute myeloid leukemia, so the T cells may come from the graft donor. CDR3 protein: CASSLSRELYEQYF. The CDR3, as DNA: TGTGCCAGCAGCTTATCGCGGGAACTCTACGAGCAGTACTTC.